This TCR beta chain was recovered during a study of cytomegalovirus exposure and HLA in healthy donors. Vbeta (60) and Jbeta (13) primers were used in the PCR. Assay used: immunoSEQ multiplex PCR; TCRdb lists only in-frame clones, some missing. The sample records about 84,000 clones, over 80% being singletons. CDR1 is SGHDT, CDR2 YYEEEE, per germline. Trimming removed 1 base at V and 7 bases at J, with 12 bases between. This CDR3 region has 15 residues. The chain joins TRBV5-6 to TRBJ1-6, with D uncertain. The sequenced material came from PBMCs. The receptor's source is a man younger than 30 in good health and CMV-seronegative. The CDR3 loop reads CASSLTATLNSPLHF. The CDR3 DNA sequence: TGTGCCAGCAGCTTGACAGCTACTCTCAATTCACCCCTCCACTTT.